The clone carrying this T cell receptor (beta chain) was counted once. The data were produced by immunoSEQ multiplex PCR, yet TCRdb's version contains in-frame clones alone and is incomplete. Of over 2 million clones in the sample, about 95% are singletons; the top ten hold around 1.1%. The CDR3 runs to 16 residues. Unmatched junction bases numbered 9, after V lost 3 bases and J lost 7 bases. Per the germline V gene, CDR1 is MNHEY and CDR2 is SVGAGI. In the naive CD8 group, cells lacked CD45RO and were positively selected for CCR7, so terminally differentiated effector memory CD45RA+ cells were left out. The data originate from a study of shared clonotypes between healthy human individuals. Background on the study: The study enrolled a couple of women and a few men aged 18 to 49. The plates for each donor numbered three CD4 naive, three CD4 memory, two CD8 naive and one CD8 memory.

The chain employs TRBV6-5 and TRBJ1-4; 9 bases line up with TRBD1. This TCR derives from a man between 18 and 35 years old in good health. Sequencing was carried out using naive CD8+ T cells sorted from blood. The CDR3 sequence: CASSYSTGGASEKLFF. The CDR3 region has the DNA TGTGCCAGCAGTTATTCCACAGGGGGCGCGAGTGAAAAACTGTTTTTT.